This T cell receptor beta chain stems from a study of T-cell reconstitution after alpha-beta-depleted transplantation in children. This clonotype was recorded a few times. Its antigen remains unidentified. TCRbeta library construction was performed incorporating unique molecular identifiers. Each CDR3 protein is one row after TCRdb ran MiXCR on the PCR reads. In the table there are approximately 130,000 distinct CDR3 sequences, roughly 10% of which are singletons. Study observations and caveats: Newly produced T cells mostly accounted for T-cell counts and diversity one year post-transplant.

Sample: PBMCs, mostly from graft donor cells, taken 180 days after TCRalphabeta/CD19-depleted stem cell transplant. The sequence derives from a girl under two years old who had a stem cell transplant for combined immunodeficiency, so the T cells may come from the graft donor.

The CDR3 loop is CASSLDRALTGELFF. The CDR3 nucleotides read TGCGCCAGCAGTCTCGACAGGGCCCTAACCGGGGAGCTGTTTTTT. The genes are TRBV5-1 and TRBJ2-2, with TRBD1 matching 7 bases. The CDR3 is 15 amino acids. Germline CDR1 is SGHRS and CDR2 is YFSETQ. The V gene end was trimmed by 5 bases and the J gene end by 5 bases; junction bases not matched to a gene: 9.